The 9 T cell receptor beta chains listed next were all sequenced from one sample in a study of blood T cell repertoires in COVID-19. TCRdb keeps only in-frame clones here, not all; method: immunoSEQ multiplex PCR. The repertoire consists of around 140,000 clones, with approximately 78% occurring once and the leading ten covering nearly 15%. Sequenced input: peripheral blood. Receptor source: a human donor with acute or convalescent COVID-19. The donor label of this sample is uncertain.

The rearrangement joins TRBV18 to TRBJ1-4, with TRBD1 as a possible D gene (5 bases). Between the trimmed V and J ends, which lost 3 bases and 5 bases, there was a span of 19 bases. This CDR3 has 17 residues. Germline V gene sequence: CDR1 KGHSH, CDR2 LQKENI. The CDR3: CASSPSYAAGGNEKLFF. For the CDR3, the DNA is TGTGCCAGCTCACCCTCATACGCGGCGGGGGGGAATGAAAAACTGTTTTTT.

The J gene is TRBJ1-4, the V gene TRBV19; 11 bases fit TRBD1. The CDR3 sequence is 18 residues long. Per germline, CDR1 LNHDA and CDR2 SQIVND (reference sequence). V lost 6 bases and J lost 7; bases outside the gene matches: 16. CDR3 amino acids: CASRARGGQGVRGEKLFF. CDR3 nucleotides: TGTGCCAGTAGAGCCCGCGGGGGACAGGGGGTTCGGGGTGAAAAACTGTTTTTT. Using reference TRBV19 and TRBJ1-4 for the parts outside the CDR3, the full variable domain is DGGITQSPKYLFRKEGQNVTLSCEQNLNHDAMYWYRQDPGQGLRLIYYSQIVNDFQKGDIAEGYSVSREKKESFPLTVTSAQKNPTAFYLCASRARGGQGVRGEKLFFGSGTQLSVL.

This chain uses TRBV19 with TRBJ1-1; weak D call: TRBD1 (6 bases). Trimming pared 5 bases from V and 0 bases from J, leaving 7 bases between. Looked up from germline, CDR1 is LNHDA and CDR2 is SQIVND (reference sequence). The CDR3 has 13 residues. CDR3 in amino acids: CASSQGMNTEAFF. The CDR3 nucleotides are TGTGCCAGTAGTCAGGGGATGAACACTGAAGCTTTCTTT.

J is TRBJ1-1 and V is TRBV6-5; the D gene is possibly TRBD1 (5 bases). Trimming shortened V by 2 bases and J by 2 bases, and 15 bases separated the two germline ends. Looked up from germline, CDR1 is MNHEY and CDR2 is SVGAGI. This CDR3 spans 16 amino acids. The CDR3 region is CASSYPQYTGNTEAFF. For the CDR3, the DNA is TGTGCCAGCAGTTACCCTCAATATACAGGAAACACTGAAGCTTTCTTT.

V gene TRBV7-2 combines with J gene TRBJ1-4; tentative D call: TRBD1 (5 bases). This CDR3 has 13 amino acids. Germline CDR1 reads SGHTA; CDR2 reads FQGNSA. V shed 7 bases and J shed 5 bases, with 11 bases lying between them. CDR3 nucleotides: TGTGCCAGCAAGGACACTCTAAATGAAAAACTGTTTTTT. Residues: CASKDTLNEKLFF.

The genes are TRBV30 and TRBJ2-1; D is ambiguous. V lost 0 bases and J 0 bases, leaving 9 bases between the germline ends. Germline CDR1 and CDR2: GTSNPN and SVGIG (reference sequence). CDR3 length: 15 amino acids. DNA of the CDR3: TGTGCCTGGAGTGTTCCACATGGCTCCTACAATGAGCAGTTCTTC. Its translation is CAWSVPHGSYNEQFF.

The rearrangement uses TRBV5-1 and TRBJ2-5, with a possible D match to TRBD2 (6 bases). The V and J ends lost 5 bases and 5 bases respectively, with 13 bases between them. The CDR3 has 13 amino acids. Germline V CDR1 and CDR2: SGHRS, YFSETQ. CDR3 loop: CASRKEGLETQYF. The CDR3 DNA follows: TGCGCCAGCAGAAAGGAGGGGCTTGAGACCCAGTACTTC.

This clone has at least ten counts. This rearrangement joins TRBV2 to TRBJ1-6; D remains ambiguous. The CDR3 covers 15 residues. Germline V CDR1 and CDR2: SNHLY, FYNNEI. V lost 7 bases, J lost 7 bases, and 17 bases lay in between. This CDR3 is CASTTDGKPNSPLHF. CDR3 sequence (DNA): TGTGCCAGCACTACCGACGGGAAACCGAATTCACCCCTCCACTTT.

The V gene is TRBV18, the J gene TRBJ1-5, with D maybe TRBD1 (5 bases). This CDR3 has 16 residues. Germline CDR1 KGHSH, CDR2 LQKENI. V gave up 2 bases and J gave up 2 bases, with 13 bases separating them. The CDR3 DNA is TGTGCCAGCTCACCATTTTCAGGGATGCGCAATCAGCCCCAGCATTTT. This gives the protein CASSPFSGMRNQPQHF.